The source of this T cell receptor beta chain is a study of regulatory T cells in long-lasting Graves disease. Arm-PCR with iRepertoire HTBI primers amplified the CDR3 regions for these TCR beta libraries. From the multiplex PCR reads, TCRdb called clonotypes with MiXCR, one entry per CDR3 protein. In the table there are 420,000 or so distinct CDR3 sequences, around 15% of which are singletons. Overall study results and limits: With persistent disease, TRBV28, TRBJ1-2 and TRBJ2-5 were the favored segments.

Time point here: newly diagnosed GD, antithyroid drugs for less than 3 months. PBMC RNA served as the TCR library source. In its sample, this clonotype was seen many times. Its antigen is undetermined. In germline, CDR1 is MDHEN, CDR2 SYDVKM. V gave up 6 bases and J gave up 4 bases, with 16 bases separating them. This CDR3 is built from 15 residues. These data also featured in a second study, about T cells in Graves' hyperthyroidism and ophthalmopathy. Turning to that study: Newly diagnosed hyperthyroidism patients aged 18 to 65 years had disease lasting under 2 months. The HTBI set primed first-round TCR CDR3 RT-PCR. Ophthalmopathy, as predicted by the model, came a median about six months after the prediction.

The sample consisted of peripheral blood mononuclear cells (PBMCs), taken at new diagnosis, from a patient treated with antithyroid drugs. The receptor comes from a woman under 30 with Graves disease. The gene calls are TRBV28 and TRBJ2-1; D gene unclear. CDR3 coding DNA: TGTGCCAGCAGCCCAACGGCTAGGGAATACAATGAGCAGTTCTTC. Encoded protein: CASSPTAREYNEQFF. The variable domain in full, with the rest retrieved from reference TRBV28 and TRBJ2-1, is DVKVTQSSRYLVKRTGEKVFLECVQDMDHENMFWYRQDPGLGLRLIYFSYDVKMKEKGDIPEGYSVSREKKERFSLILESASTNQTSMYLCASSPTAREYNEQFFGPGTRLTVL.